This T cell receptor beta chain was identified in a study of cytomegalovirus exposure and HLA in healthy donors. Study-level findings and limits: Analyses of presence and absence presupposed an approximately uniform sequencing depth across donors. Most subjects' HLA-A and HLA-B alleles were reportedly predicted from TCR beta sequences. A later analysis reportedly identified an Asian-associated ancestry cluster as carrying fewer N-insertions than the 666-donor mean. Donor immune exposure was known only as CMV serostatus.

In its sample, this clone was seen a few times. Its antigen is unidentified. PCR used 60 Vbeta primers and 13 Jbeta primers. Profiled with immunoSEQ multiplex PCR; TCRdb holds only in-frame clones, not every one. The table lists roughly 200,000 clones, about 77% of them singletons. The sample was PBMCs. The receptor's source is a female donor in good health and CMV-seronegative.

The CDR3 is CASSSLDRGWYGYTF. CDR3 nucleotides: TGTGCCAGCAGTTCCCTGGACAGGGGTTGGTATGGCTACACCTTC. The chain carries TRBV6-6 and TRBJ1-2; TRBD1 agrees at 9 bases. The CDR3 runs 15 residues. Germline V lookup: CDR1 MNHNY, CDR2 SVGAGI (reference sequence). The V segment lost 4 bases and the J segment 5 bases; nucleotides outside the gene matches: 8.